A single T cell receptor (beta chain) is shown here with its context. The antigen remains undetermined. Cells were stimulated nonspecifically with anti-CD3/anti-CD28 magnetic beads. Sorting of responding CD4+ T cells relied on upregulated CD40 ligand together with CD69. Before stimulation, PBMCs underwent CD8+ T cell depletion. The sample originates from a study of persistence of HIV-infected CD4 T cells. The CDR3 contains 17 residues. CDR1 and CDR2 from the germline V gene are MNHEY and SMNVEV (reference sequence). The germline V and J ends were trimmed by 1 base and 1 base, with 11 bases remaining between them. The immunoSEQ assay was version 4, run in survey mode. Libraries were prepared by immunoSEQ multiplex PCR; TCRdb keeps only in-frame clonotypes and omits some of them. The sample shows more than 35,000 clones, about 91% of them seen only once.

The sequencing used CD4+ T cells sorted from PBMCs after roughly 20-hour stimulation, collected from a patient who received antiretroviral therapy. This clonotype was sampled from an adult man with HIV who was CMV-seropositive. The genes are TRBV27 and TRBJ2-6; no reliable D call. CDR3 coding DNA: TGTGCCAGCAGTTTATTGGGTGTCGGGTCTGGGGCCAACGTCCTGACTTTC. Protein product: CASSLLGVGSGANVLTF.